This T cell receptor (beta chain) was sequenced for a study of T cell changes during pregnancy in multiple sclerosis. Assay: immunoSEQ multiplex PCR; the TCRdb copy retains only in-frame clones and omits some. Of tens of thousands of clones listed, 85% to 95% are singletons. This CDR3 contains 14 residues. The V gene's germline CDR1 is KGHSH and CDR2 LQKENI. The V gene lost 4 bases and the J gene lost 3 bases, with 10 bases spanning the gap. The chain employs TRBV18 and TRBJ1-5; D not resolved. The material sequenced was peripheral blood, taken in the third trimester of pregnancy. The TCR was taken from a female donor in good health, enrolled as a control in a pregnancy study. CDR3 nucleotide sequence: TGTGCCAGCTCACTCACCTACGACAATCAGCCCCAGCATTTT. Translating gives CASSLTYDNQPQHF.